This T cell receptor beta chain emerged from a study of blood T cells in healthy people across ages. As concerns this clonotype: Its antigen is unidentified.

Study observations and caveats: Comparison with aged donors showed that long-lived donors had more naive CD4+ cells and higher diversity. Researchers said unsorted PBMCs prevented a conclusive naive versus antigen-experienced comparison.

The CDR3 has 14 residues. A second roughly 6 to 11 cycle PCR used barcoded and J-beta primers. TCRdb called the 5' RACE reads again in MiXCR, with one record for every CDR3 protein. The data contain 1.2 million to 1.5 million distinct CDR3 sequences, approximately 63% of them singletons. This TCR was recovered from a man between 18 and 35 years old in good health. The source material was blood. The gene calls are TRBV12-3 or TRBV12-4 and TRBJ2-4, with a tentative D call TRBD1 (5 bases). The DNA end is more similar to TRBJ2-7, so the J call may be wrong. The CDR3 reads CASSLRGPLGEQYF. In DNA, the CDR3 is TGTGCCAGCAGTTTAAGGGGCCCTCTTGGCGAGCAGTACTTC.